These T cell receptor beta chains were read from a single sample in a study of early T cells in non-severe SARS-CoV-2 infection. A single record per CDR3 protein comes from TCRdb applying MiXCR to the 5' RACE reads. The sample yields tens of thousands of distinct CDR3 sequences, about 4.6% seen once. Sequenced: whole blood. The source of these receptors is an adult who was a healthcare worker with PCR-confirmed SARS-CoV-2 infection or an uninfected control (not recorded which). Both conserved end residues are part of each CDR3. D genes are given only for firm matches.

v_gene,d_gene,j_gene,CDR3aa
TRBV7-2,-,TRBJ2-6,CASSLAPVSGANVLTF
TRBV7-9,-,TRBJ1-4,CASSPPGWANEKLFF
TRBV3-1,TRBD2,TRBJ2-7,CASSQQAGGPYEQYF
TRBV5-4,TRBD1,TRBJ2-1,CASSRNRGQARNEQFF
TRBV27,-,TRBJ2-7,CASSFQGGTYEQYF
TRBV24-1,TRBD1,TRBJ2-5,CATSDFTGDIQETQYF
TRBV7-2,TRBD2,TRBJ2-5,CASSVEGLNQETQYF
TRBV7-9,TRBD2,TRBJ2-1,CASSLAGVGNEQFF
TRBV28,-,TRBJ2-5,CASNEGQETQYF
TRBV6-1,-,TRBJ1-5,CASSEWDNSNQPQHF
TRBV5-1,-,TRBJ2-2,CASSLDAFHTGELFF
TRBV7-9,-,TRBJ2-5,CASSPREDRQETQYF
TRBV19,-,TRBJ2-5,CASSITLAGTRSQETQYF
TRBV5-1,TRBD2,TRBJ2-4,CASSLVPPRAGGEDIQYF
TRBV4-3,TRBD2,TRBJ2-6,CASSPDAAGVGANVLTF
TRBV2,TRBD2,TRBJ2-5,CASRGTSVETQYF
TRBV24-1,-,TRBJ2-3,CATSDLFDSADTQYF
TRBV20-1,TRBD2,TRBJ2-7,CSARAAGAKDEQYF
TRBV12-3/TRBV12-4,-,TRBJ1-3,CATELGNTIYF
TRBV11-1,-,TRBJ2-3,CASSVDRLEDTQYF
TRBV2,-,TRBJ2-7,CASSDAGFSYEQYF
TRBV3-1,-,TRBJ2-1,CASSQDGTVLLYNEQFF
TRBV29-1,TRBD2,TRBJ2-6,CSVAGGLPGANVLTF
TRBV28,TRBD2,TRBJ2-4,CASTQLAGGLAKNIQYF
TRBV18,-,TRBJ1-5,CASSPVGSNQPQHF
TRBV27,TRBD2,TRBJ2-3,CASSSLLAGGADTQYF
TRBV28,TRBD2,TRBJ2-7,CASRGRGGPYEQYF
TRBV11-1,TRBD2,TRBJ2-7,CASSPGLGAYEQYF
TRBV6-6,-,TRBJ1-1,CASSYGSEAFF
TRBV9,-,TRBJ1-3,CASSVVGVGNTIYF
TRBV19,-,TRBJ1-1,CASKTKGEAFF
TRBV7-6,-,TRBJ2-3,CASSLEWVGEGYTQYF
TRBV3-1,TRBD2,TRBJ2-5,CASSQRLAGSRETQYF
TRBV24-1,TRBD2,TRBJ2-1,CATSIAGSSYNEQFF
TRBV28,TRBD2,TRBJ2-7,CASTTSGSVDYEQYF
TRBV27,-,TRBJ1-1,CASSLRQGGTTEAFF
TRBV7-8,-,TRBJ2-7,CASSYPASPGYSYEQYF
TRBV20-1,TRBD1,TRBJ1-6,CSARGQGATYNSPLHF
TRBV27,-,TRBJ1-1,CASRYRNKNTEAFF
TRBV10-3,TRBD2,TRBJ2-1,CAIRLAGEKNEQFF
TRBV12-3/TRBV12-4,-,TRBJ1-2,CASRNTGLSYGYTF
TRBV2,TRBD2,TRBJ2-3,CASSGTSGTDTQYF
TRBV15,-,TRBJ2-7,CATSRDFNYEQYF
TRBV18,-,TRBJ2-1,CASSTRLEQFF
TRBV7-2,TRBD1,TRBJ1-4,CASSLAGQSNEKLFF
TRBV28,-,TRBJ2-7,CASRTSREQYF